Given below is one TCR beta chain in context. This record comes from a study of blood T cell repertoires in COVID-19. Study processing details: The assay estimated nucleated cells by amplifying reference gene primers. Only in-frame clones appear in the TCRdb table, and some are missing; sequencing was by immunoSEQ multiplex PCR. The DNA was the basis for D and trimming; V, J and clone size are from that table. The sample holds 110,000 to 150,000 clones, 65% to 80% seen once. With V trimmed by 0 bases and J by 7 bases, 10 bases remained unmatched. This CDR3 has 18 residues. Germline V gene lookup returns CDR1 MGHRA and CDR2 YSYEKL.

The genes are TRBV4-1 and TRBJ2-2, with 11 bases that match TRBD1. The receptor's source is a man aged 60 to 75 with acute or convalescent COVID-19. Material: peripheral blood. CDR3 DNA sequence: TGCGCCAGCAGCCAAGATTCCCGGACAGGGGGCGCCGGCGGGGAGCTGTTTTTT. Protein product: CASSQDSRTGGAGGELFF.